This paragraph reports one TCR beta chain. The antigen is not known. The sample comes from a study of regulatory T cells in long-lasting Graves disease. CDR3 size: 12 residues. Trimming cost V 7 bases and J 12 bases, with 15 bases left between them. Documented time point: persistent/refractory GD, antithyroid drugs over 5 years with positive TRAb. The TCR library was prepared using RNA isolated from PBMCs. Study observations and caveats: Persistent disease was characterized by preferential usage of TRBV28, TRBJ1-2 and TRBJ2-5.

The TCR beta library used iRepertoire HTBI primers with Arm-PCR amplification of CDR3. Via MiXCR, TCRdb re-called the multiplex PCR reads, giving one row per CDR3 protein. Of a few hundred thousand distinct CDR3 sequences listed, about 20% are singletons. Sequences were derived from peripheral blood mononuclear cells (PBMCs), sampled when the disease was refractory, from a patient treated with antithyroid drugs. The V gene is TRBV12-3 or TRBV12-4, the J gene TRBJ2-2, with D perhaps matching TRBD1 (6 bases). This clonotype was obtained from a female donor with Graves disease. CDR3 residues: CASTNIRGKLFF. The CDR3 nucleotides are TGTGCCAGCACCAACATTAGGGGGAAGCTGTTTTTT.